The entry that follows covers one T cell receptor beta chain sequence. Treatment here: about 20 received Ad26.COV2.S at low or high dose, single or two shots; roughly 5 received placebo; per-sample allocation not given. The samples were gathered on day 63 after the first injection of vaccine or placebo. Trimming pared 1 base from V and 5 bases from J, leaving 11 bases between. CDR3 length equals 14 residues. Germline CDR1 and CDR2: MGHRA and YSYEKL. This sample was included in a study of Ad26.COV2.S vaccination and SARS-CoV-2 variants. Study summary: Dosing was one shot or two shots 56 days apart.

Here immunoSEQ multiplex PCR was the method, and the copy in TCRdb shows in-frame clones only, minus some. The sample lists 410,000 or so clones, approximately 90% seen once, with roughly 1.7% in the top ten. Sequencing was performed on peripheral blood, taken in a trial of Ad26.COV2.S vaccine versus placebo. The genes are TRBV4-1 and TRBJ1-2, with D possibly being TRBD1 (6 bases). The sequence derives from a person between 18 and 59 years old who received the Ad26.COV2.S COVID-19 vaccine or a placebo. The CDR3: CASSQAGDGYGYTF. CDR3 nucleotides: TGCGCCAGCAGCCAAGCAGGGGATGGGTATGGCTACACCTTC.